This TCR beta chain is drawn from a study of blood T cell repertoires in COVID-19. Looking at the study overall: The United States, Italy and Spain provided the acute and convalescent COVID-19 samples. The cDNA or gDNA used as material had been derived from T cells, B-cell-depleted T cells, or PBMCs.

Study processing details: Amplification with reference gene primers provided the estimates of nucleated cell counts. Clones were sequenced by immunoSEQ multiplex PCR, and TCRdb holds only the in-frame ones, with some missing. V and J calls and clone size are given by that table; D and trimming were obtained from the DNA. The sample has around 180,000 clones, roughly 80% seen once. The CDR3 totals 16 residues. The V gene end was trimmed by 4 bases and the J gene end by 9 bases; junction bases not matched to a gene: 17. Germline CDR1 and CDR2: SGHRS and YFSETQ. This chain links TRBV5-1 with TRBJ2-5, with 8 bases that match TRBD1. Sequenced input: peripheral blood. The sequence came from a woman under 40 with acute or convalescent COVID-19. The DNA of the CDR3 is TGCGCCAGCAGCAAGGACGGACAGGGCCTTCCCGGGGCCCAGTACTTC. Amino acids: CASSKDGQGLPGAQYF.